This TCR beta chain was retrieved from a study of breast tumors, draining lymph nodes, adjacent tissues. Study-level findings and limits: That most tumor T cells come from lymph nodes remained unproven.

This clonotype was seen at least ten times. As yet, its antigen is unknown. TCRdb redid the calling of the multiplex PCR reads with MiXCR, one entry per CDR3 protein. Of 60,000 to 65,000 distinct CDR3 sequences listed, approximately 54% are singletons. V lost 3 bases, J lost 2 bases, and 13 bases lay in between. Germline V gene data show CDR1 as SGHTA and CDR2 as FQGNSA. This CDR3 contains 15 residues. Specimen: breast tumor tissue. The chain joins TRBV7-2 to TRBJ1-2; D gene unclear. The receptor was derived from a female donor with breast cancer. Some clones in this sample may be carry-over from other donors' samples. This chain's CDR3 is CASSFDTSRNYGYTF. The CDR3 coding sequence is TGTGCCAGCAGCTTTGACACTTCAAGGAACTATGGCTACACCTTC.